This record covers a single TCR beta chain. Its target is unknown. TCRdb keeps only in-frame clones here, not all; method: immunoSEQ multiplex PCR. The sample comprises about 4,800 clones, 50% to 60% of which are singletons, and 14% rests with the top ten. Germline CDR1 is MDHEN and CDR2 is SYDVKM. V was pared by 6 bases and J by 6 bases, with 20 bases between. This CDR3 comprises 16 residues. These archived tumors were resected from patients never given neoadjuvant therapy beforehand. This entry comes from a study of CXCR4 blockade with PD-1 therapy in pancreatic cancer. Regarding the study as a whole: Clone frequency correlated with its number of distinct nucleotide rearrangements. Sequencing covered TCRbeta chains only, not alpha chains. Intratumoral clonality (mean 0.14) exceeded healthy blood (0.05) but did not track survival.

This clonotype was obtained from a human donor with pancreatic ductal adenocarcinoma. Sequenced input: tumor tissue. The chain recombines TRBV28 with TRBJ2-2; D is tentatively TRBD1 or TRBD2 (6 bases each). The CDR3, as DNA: TGTGCCAGCAGGCTAATGGGACTGGGGGCCGCCGGGGAGCTGTTTTTT. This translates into CASRLMGLGAAGELFF.